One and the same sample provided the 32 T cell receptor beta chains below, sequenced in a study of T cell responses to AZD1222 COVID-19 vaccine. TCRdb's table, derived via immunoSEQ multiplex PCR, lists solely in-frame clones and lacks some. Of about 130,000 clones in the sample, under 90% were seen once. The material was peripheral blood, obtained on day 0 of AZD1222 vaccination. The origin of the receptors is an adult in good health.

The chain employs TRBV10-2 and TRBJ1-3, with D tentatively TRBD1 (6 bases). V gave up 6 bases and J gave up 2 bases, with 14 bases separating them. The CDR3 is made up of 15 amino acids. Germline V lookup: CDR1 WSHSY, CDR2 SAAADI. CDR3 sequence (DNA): TGCGCCAGCAGCTTCTCGCAGGGGCCTGGAAACACCATATATTTT. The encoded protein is CASSFSQGPGNTIYF.

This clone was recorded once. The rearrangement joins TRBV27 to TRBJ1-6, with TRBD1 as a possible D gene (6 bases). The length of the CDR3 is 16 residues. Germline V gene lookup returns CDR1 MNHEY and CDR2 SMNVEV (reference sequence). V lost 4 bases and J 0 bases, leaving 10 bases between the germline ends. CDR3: CASSSGAFSYNSPLHF. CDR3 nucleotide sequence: TGTGCCAGCAGTTCAGGGGCATTCTCCTATAATTCACCCCTCCACTTT.

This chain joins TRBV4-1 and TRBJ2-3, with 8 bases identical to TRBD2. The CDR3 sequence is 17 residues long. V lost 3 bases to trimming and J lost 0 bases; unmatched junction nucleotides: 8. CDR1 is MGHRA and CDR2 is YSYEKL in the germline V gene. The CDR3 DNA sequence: TGCGCCAGCAGCCAGCGGTCGGGGGGGACTAGCACAGATACGCAGTATTTT. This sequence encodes CASSQRSGGTSTDTQYF.

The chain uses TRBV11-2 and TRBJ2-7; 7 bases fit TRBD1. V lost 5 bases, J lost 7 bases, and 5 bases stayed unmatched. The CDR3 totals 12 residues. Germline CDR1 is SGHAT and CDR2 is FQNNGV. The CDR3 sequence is CASSPQGEEQYF. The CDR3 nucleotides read TGTGCCAGCAGCCCCCAGGGGGAAGAGCAGTACTTC. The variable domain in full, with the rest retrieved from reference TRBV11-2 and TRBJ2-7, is EAGVAQSPRYKIIEKRQSVAFWCNPISGHATLYWYQQILGQGPKLLIQFQNNGVVDDSQLPKDRFSAERLKGVDSTLKIQPAKLEDSAVYLCASSPQGEEQYFGPGTRLTVT.

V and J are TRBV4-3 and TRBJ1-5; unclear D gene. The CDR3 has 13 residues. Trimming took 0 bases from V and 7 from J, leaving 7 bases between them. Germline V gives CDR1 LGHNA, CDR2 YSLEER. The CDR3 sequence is CASSQEIGQPQHF. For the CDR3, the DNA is TGCGCCAGCAGCCAAGAAATAGGGCAGCCCCAGCATTTT.

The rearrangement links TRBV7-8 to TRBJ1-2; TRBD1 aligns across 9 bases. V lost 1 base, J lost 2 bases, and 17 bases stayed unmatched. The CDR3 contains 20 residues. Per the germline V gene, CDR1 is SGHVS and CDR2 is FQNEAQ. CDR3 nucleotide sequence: TGTGCCAGCAGCTTAGGGAGCGGGACAGGGATATTCGGAGGAAACTATGGCTACACCTTC. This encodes CASSLGSGTGIFGGNYGYTF. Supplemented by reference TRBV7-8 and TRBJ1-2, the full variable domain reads GAGVSQSPRYKVAKRGQDVALRCDPISGHVSLFWYQQALGQGPEFLTYFQNEAQLDKSGLPSDRFFAERPEGSVSTLKIQRTQQEDSAVYLCASSLGSGTGIFGGNYGYTFGSGTRLTVV.

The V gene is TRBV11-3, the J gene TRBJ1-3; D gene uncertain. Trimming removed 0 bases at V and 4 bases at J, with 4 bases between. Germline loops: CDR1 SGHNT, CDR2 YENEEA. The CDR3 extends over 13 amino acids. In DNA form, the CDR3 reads TGTGCCAGCAGCTTAGATGGAGGAAACACCATATATTTT. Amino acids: CASSLDGGNTIYF.

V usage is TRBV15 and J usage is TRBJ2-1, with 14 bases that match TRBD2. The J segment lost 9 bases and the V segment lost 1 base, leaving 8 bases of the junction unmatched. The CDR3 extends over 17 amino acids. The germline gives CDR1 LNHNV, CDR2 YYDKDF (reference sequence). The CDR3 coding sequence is TGTGCCACCAGCAGAGCCGTCGGGACTAGCGGGGGTGCTGAGCAGTTCTTC. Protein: CATSRAVGTSGGAEQFF.

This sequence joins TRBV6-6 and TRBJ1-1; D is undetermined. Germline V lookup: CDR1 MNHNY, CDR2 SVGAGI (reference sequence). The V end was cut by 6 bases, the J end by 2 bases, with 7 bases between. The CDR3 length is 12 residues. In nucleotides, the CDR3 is TGTGCCAGCAGACGCCACAACACTGAAGCTTTCTTT. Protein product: CASRRHNTEAFF.

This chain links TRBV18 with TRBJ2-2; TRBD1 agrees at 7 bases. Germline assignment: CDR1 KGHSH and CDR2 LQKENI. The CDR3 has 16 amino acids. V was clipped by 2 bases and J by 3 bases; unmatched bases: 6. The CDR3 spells CASSPFDRAHTGELFF. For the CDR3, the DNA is TGTGCCAGCTCACCATTCGACAGGGCTCACACCGGGGAGCTGTTTTTT.

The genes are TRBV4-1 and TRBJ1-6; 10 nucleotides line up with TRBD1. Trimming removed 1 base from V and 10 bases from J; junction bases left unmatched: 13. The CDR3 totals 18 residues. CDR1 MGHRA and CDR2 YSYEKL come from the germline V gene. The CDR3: CASSQGMNRDRGKSPLHF. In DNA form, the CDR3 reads TGCGCCAGCAGCCAAGGGATGAACCGGGACAGGGGTAAATCACCCCTCCACTTT.

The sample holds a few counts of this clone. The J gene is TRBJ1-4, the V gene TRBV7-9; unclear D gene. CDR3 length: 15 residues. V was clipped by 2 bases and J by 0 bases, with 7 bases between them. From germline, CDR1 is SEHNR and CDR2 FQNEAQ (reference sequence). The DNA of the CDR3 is TGTGCCAGCAGCTTATCGATTGCAACTAATGAAAAACTGTTTTTT. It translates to CASSLSIATNEKLFF.

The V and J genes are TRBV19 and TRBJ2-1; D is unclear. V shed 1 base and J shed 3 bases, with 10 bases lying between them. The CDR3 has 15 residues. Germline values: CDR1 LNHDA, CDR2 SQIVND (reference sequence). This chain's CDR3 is CASSIGQVGYNEQFF. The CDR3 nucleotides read TGTGCCAGTAGTATAGGCCAGGTGGGCTACAATGAGCAGTTCTTC.

The CDR3 nucleotides are TGTGCCAGCAGCACCCGGGACGGTCTGAACACTGAAGCTTTCTTT. Its translation is CASSTRDGLNTEAFF. The J gene is TRBJ1-1, the V gene TRBV7-9, with D maybe TRBD1 (5 bases). This CDR3 comprises 15 residues. Germline CDR1 and CDR2: SEHNR and FQNEAQ (reference sequence). V was clipped by 5 bases and J by 0 bases, with 13 bases between them. The full variable domain, with the rest looked up from reference TRBV7-9 and TRBJ1-1, is DTGVSQNPRHKITKRGQNVTFRCDPISEHNRLYWYRQTLGQGPEFLTYFQNEAQLEKSRLLSDRFSAERPKGSFSTLEIQRTEQGDSAMYLCASSTRDGLNTEAFFGQGTRLTVV.

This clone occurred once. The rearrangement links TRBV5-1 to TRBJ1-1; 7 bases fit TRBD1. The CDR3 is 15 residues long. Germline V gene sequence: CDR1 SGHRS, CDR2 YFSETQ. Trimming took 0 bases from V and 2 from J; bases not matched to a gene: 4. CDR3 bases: TGCGCCAGCAGCTTGGGCGGGACAGCCAACACTGAAGCTTTCTTT. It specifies CASSLGGTANTEAFF.

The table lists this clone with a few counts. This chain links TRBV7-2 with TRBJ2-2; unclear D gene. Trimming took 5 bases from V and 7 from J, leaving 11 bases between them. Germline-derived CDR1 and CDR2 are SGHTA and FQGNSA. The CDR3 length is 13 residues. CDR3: CASSARGSGELFF. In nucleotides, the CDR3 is TGTGCCAGCAGCGCGCGTGGAAGCGGGGAGCTGTTTTTT.

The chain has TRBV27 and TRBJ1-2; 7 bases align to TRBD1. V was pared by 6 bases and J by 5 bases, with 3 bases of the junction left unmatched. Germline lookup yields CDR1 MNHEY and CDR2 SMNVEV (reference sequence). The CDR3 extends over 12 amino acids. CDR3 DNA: TGTGCCAGCAGCCAGGGGGGATATGGCTACACCTTC. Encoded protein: CASSQGGYGYTF.

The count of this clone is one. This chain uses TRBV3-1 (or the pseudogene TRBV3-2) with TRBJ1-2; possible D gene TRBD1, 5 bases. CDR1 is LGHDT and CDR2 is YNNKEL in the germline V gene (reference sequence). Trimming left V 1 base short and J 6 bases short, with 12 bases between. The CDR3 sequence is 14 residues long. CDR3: CASSQGAGYDGYTF. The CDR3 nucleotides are TGTGCCAGCAGCCAAGGTGCAGGGTACGATGGCTACACCTTC.

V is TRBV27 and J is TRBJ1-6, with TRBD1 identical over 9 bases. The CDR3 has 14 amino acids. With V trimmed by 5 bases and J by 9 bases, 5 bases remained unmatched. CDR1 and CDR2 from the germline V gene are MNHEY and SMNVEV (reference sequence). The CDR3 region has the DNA TGTGCCAGCAGTAGGGGACAGGGCGGTTCACCCCTCCACTTT. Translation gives CASSRGQGGSPLHF.

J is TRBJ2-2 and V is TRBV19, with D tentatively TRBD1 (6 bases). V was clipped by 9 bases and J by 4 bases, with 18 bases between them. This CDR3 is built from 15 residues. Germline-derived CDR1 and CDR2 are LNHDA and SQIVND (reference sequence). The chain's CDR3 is CASIPGTISTGELFF. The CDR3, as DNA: TGTGCCAGCATCCCCGGGACAATAAGCACCGGGGAGCTGTTTTTT.

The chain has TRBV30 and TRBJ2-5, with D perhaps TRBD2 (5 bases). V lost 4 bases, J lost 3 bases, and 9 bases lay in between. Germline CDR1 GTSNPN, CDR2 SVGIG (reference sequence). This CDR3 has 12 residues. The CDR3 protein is CAWIGLEETQYF. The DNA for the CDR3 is TGTGCCTGGATAGGACTGGAAGAGACCCAGTACTTC.

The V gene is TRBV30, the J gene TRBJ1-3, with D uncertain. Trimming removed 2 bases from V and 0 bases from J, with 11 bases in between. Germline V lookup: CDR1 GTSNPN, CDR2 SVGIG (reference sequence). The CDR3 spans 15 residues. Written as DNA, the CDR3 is TGTGCCTGGAGTACCCCGCTGCACTCTGGAAACACCATATATTTT. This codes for CAWSTPLHSGNTIYF.

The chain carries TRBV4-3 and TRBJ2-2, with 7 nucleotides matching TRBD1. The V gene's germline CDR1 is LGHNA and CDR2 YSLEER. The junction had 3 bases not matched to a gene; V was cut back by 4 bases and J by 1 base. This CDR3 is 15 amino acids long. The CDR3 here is CASSPGQLNTGELFF. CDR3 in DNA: TGCGCCAGCAGCCCGGGACAGCTGAACACCGGGGAGCTGTTTTTT.

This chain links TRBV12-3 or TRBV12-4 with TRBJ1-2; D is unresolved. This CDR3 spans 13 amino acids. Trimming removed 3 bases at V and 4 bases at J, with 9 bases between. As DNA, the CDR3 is TGTGCCAGCAGTTTCCCGGAACTCTATGGCTACACCTTC. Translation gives CASSFPELYGYTF.

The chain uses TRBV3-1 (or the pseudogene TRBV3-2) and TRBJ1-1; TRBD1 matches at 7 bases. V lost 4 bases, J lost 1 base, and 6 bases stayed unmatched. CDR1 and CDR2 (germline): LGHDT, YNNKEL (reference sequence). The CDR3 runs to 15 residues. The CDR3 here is CASSLAGTENTEAFF. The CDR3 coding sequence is TGTGCCAGCAGCCTTGCCGGGACAGAGAACACTGAAGCTTTCTTT.

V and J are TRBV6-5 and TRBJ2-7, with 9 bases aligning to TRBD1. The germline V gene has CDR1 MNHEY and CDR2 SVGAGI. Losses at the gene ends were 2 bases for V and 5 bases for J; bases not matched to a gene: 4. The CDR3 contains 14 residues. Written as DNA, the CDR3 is TGTGCCAGCAGTTACGGGACAGGGTACAACGAGCAGTACTTC. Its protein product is CASSYGTGYNEQYF.

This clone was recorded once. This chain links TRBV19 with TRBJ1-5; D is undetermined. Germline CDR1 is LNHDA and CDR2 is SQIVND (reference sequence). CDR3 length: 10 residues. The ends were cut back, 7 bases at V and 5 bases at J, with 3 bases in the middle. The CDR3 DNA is TGTGCCAGTAATTATCAGCCCCAGCATTTT. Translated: CASNYQPQHF. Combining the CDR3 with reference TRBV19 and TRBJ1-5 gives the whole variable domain DGGITQSPKYLFRKEGQNVTLSCEQNLNHDAMYWYRQDPGQGLRLIYYSQIVNDFQKGDIAEGYSVSREKKESFPLTVTSAQKNPTAFYLCASNYQPQHFGDGTRLSIL.

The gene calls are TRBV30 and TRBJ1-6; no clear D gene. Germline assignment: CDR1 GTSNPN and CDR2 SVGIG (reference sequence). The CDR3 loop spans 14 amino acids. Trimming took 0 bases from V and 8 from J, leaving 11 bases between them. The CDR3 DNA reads TGTGCCTGGAGTGTAGGGTCCGGGTATTCACCCCTCCACTTT. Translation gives CAWSVGSGYSPLHF.

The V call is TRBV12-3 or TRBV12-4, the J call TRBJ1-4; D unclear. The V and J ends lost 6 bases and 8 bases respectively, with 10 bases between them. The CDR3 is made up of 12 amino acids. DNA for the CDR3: TGTGCCAGCAGCCCCATGGGGGAAAAACTGTTTTTT. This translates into CASSPMGEKLFF.

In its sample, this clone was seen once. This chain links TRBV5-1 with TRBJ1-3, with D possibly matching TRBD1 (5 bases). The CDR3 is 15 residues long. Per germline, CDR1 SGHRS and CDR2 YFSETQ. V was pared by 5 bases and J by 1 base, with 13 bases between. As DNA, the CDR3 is TGCGCCAGCAGTGCAGCAGGGATTTCTGGAAACACCATATATTTT. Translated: CASSAAGISGNTIYF.

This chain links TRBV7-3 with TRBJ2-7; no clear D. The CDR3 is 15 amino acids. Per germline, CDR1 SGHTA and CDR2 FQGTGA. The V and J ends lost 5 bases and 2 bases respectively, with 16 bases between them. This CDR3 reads CASSLNQALPYEQYF. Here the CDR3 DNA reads TGTGCCAGCAGCCTAAATCAAGCTCTTCCCTACGAGCAGTACTTC.

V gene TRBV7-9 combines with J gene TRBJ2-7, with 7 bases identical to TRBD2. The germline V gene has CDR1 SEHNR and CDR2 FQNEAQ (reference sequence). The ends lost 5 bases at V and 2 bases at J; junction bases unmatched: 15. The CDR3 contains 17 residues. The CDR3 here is CASSPPTGGLSAYEQYF. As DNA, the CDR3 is TGTGCCAGCAGCCCTCCGACGGGGGGACTTTCAGCCTACGAGCAGTACTTC. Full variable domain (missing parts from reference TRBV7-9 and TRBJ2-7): DTGVSQNPRHKITKRGQNVTFRCDPISEHNRLYWYRQTLGQGPEFLTYFQNEAQLEKSRLLSDRFSAERPKGSFSTLEIQRTEQGDSAMYLCASSPPTGGLSAYEQYFGPGTRLTVT.